Described below is a single T cell receptor beta chain sequence and its context. Looked up from germline, CDR1 is LNHDA and CDR2 is SQIVND (reference sequence). CDR3 length equals 16 residues. V was pared by 2 bases and J by 2 bases, with 5 bases of the junction left unmatched. The data were obtained in a study of cytomegalovirus exposure and HLA in healthy donors. PCR was performed using 60 Vbeta and 13 Jbeta primers. This table comes from immunoSEQ multiplex PCR, and its TCRdb copy is limited to in-frame clones, with some not included. The sample has fewer than 200,000 clones; over 75% are singletons.

Source material: PBMCs. The sequence was collected from a man aged 55 to 69 in good health and CMV-seronegative. The genes are TRBV19 and TRBJ2-1, with TRBD1 identical over 8 bases. CDR3 nucleotides: TGTGCCAGTAGTATAAGACAGGGGCCCACCTACAATGAGCAGTTCTTC. It codes for CASSIRQGPTYNEQFF.